This T cell receptor (beta chain) was captured in a study of T cell repertoires in ileal Crohn's disease. Findings and caveats of the study: High-frequency clones were more common in sorted CD8 than CD4 cells. Within the first postoperative year, endoscopy came at median roughly seven months.

Notes on this clone: Its antigen is not known.

The CDR3 sequence is 16 residues long. V lost 2 bases and J 5 bases, leaving 19 bases between the germline ends. Germline V gene lookup returns CDR1 SGDLS and CDR2 YYNGEE. Time point in this sample: neoterminal ileum biopsy at postoperative endoscopy, about 6 months after surgery. Sequencing used immunoSEQ multiplex PCR; TCRdb keeps in-frame clones, though not all of them. The sample lists about 11,000 clones, approximately 85% seen once, with roughly 6.9% in the top ten. The specimen was ileal tissue. The chain has TRBV9 and TRBJ1-2; D remains ambiguous. This receptor was identified in an adult with Crohn's disease. The CDR3, as DNA: TGTGCCAGCAGCGTGATTCCCGGGTCTAGTTCGTATGGCTACACCTTC. Its protein is CASSVIPGSSSYGYTF.